These 25 T cell receptor beta chains were all obtained from the same sample, sequenced in a study of blood T cell repertoires in COVID-19. Using immunoSEQ multiplex PCR, the repertoire was profiled, and TCRdb retains in-frame clones only, with some absent. Among about 100,000 clones listed, approximately 83% were seen once. Sequencing was carried out using peripheral blood. The receptor source for this set is a man in his sixties with acute or convalescent COVID-19.

The V and J genes are TRBV5-1 and TRBJ2-1; the match to TRBD2 covers 9 bases. With V trimmed by 1 base and J by 4 bases, 15 bases remained unmatched. Germline CDR1 is SGHRS and CDR2 is YFSETQ. The CDR3 has 19 residues. The CDR3 protein is CASSLLSGAGGGLYNEQFF. The CDR3 DNA reads as TGCGCCAGCAGCTTGTTATCTGGAGCGGGGGGCGGGTTGTACAATGAGCAGTTCTTC.

The rearrangement links TRBV5-1 to TRBJ2-7; 7 nucleotides align to TRBD1. The CDR3 extends over 16 amino acids. J lost 0 bases, V lost 2 bases, and 8 bases had no gene match. CDR1 and CDR2 (germline): SGHRS, YFSETQ. CDR3 sequence (DNA): TGCGCCAGCAGCTTATTTTCGACAGGGAGCTCCTACGAGCAGTACTTC. Translating it yields CASSLFSTGSSYEQYF.

The chain is built from TRBV7-8 and TRBJ1-5, with 10 nucleotides matching TRBD1. J gave up 7 bases and V 1 base, and 19 bases lay outside the gene matches. This CDR3 region has 20 residues. Germline CDR1 is SGHVS and CDR2 is FQNEAQ. CDR3 loop: CASSLVAGQGPYQIGQPQHF. CDR3 in DNA: TGTGCCAGCAGCTTAGTAGCGGGACAGGGGCCATACCAAATAGGACAGCCCCAGCATTTT.

The rearrangement joins TRBV5-1 to TRBJ2-7; TRBD1 agrees at 9 bases. J lost 5 bases, V lost 1 base, and 7 bases had no gene match. The CDR3 covers 15 residues. Per germline, CDR1 SGHRS and CDR2 YFSETQ. The CDR3: CASSLTRQGVDEQYF. The DNA for the CDR3 is TGCGCCAGCAGCTTGACTCGACAGGGGGTCGACGAGCAGTACTTC.

The rearrangement links TRBV30 to TRBJ2-7; maybe TRBD1 (5 bases). The CDR3 has 13 amino acids. Trimming left V 3 bases short and J 3 bases short, with 12 bases between. Germline CDR1 reads GTSNPN; CDR2 reads SVGIG (reference sequence). CDR3 nucleotides: TGTGCCTGGAGCGTCAGACAGTACTACGAGCAGTACTTC. Protein: CAWSVRQYYEQYF.

The chain uses TRBV1 and TRBJ2-1; TRBD2, the table's D call, was not compared with the DNA. TRBV1 is a listed pseudogene. The CDR3 loop spans 19 amino acids. The chain's CDR3 is CTSSQPPGKLAELYNEQFF. The CDR3 bases are TGCACCAGCAGCCAACCCCCAGGAAAACTAGCGGAGCTCTACAATGAGCAGTTCTTC.

The chain recombines TRBV9 with TRBJ1-3; maybe TRBD1 (6 bases). CDR1 is SGDLS and CDR2 is YYNGEE in the germline V gene. CDR3 length: 16 amino acids. Trimming took 4 bases from V and 0 from J, leaving 14 bases between them. The CDR3: CASSRGYRASGNTIYF. The CDR3 DNA is TGTGCCAGCAGCCGCGGATACAGGGCCTCTGGAAACACCATATATTTT. The full variable domain, completed using reference TRBV9 and TRBJ1-3, is DSGVTQTPKHLITATGQRVTLRCSPRSGDLSVYWYQQSLDQGLQFLIQYYNGEERAKGNILERFSAQQFPDLHSELNLSSLELGDSALYFCASSRGYRASGNTIYFGEGSWLTVV.

This clone turned up a few times. The chain recombines TRBV6-6 with TRBJ2-3; 11 positions agree with TRBD2. V was clipped by 5 bases and J by 0 bases; unmatched bases: 7. The CDR3 extends over 17 amino acids. Germline V CDR1 and CDR2: MNHNY, SVGAGI (reference sequence). DNA for the CDR3: TGTGCCAGCAGTCCTAGCGGGAGGACCTACAGCACAGATACGCAGTATTTT. This codes for CASSPSGRTYSTDTQYF.

The genes are TRBV10-2 and TRBJ1-5; 11 nucleotides agree with TRBD1. The junction had 8 bases not matched to a gene; V was cut back by 6 bases and J by 7 bases. The CDR3 has 15 residues. The germline CDR1 and CDR2 sequences are WSHSY and SAAADI. The CDR3 here is CASREGQGANQPQHF. CDR3 in DNA: TGCGCCAGCAGAGAAGGACAGGGGGCGAACCAGCCCCAGCATTTT.

This clone has just one count. This chain connects TRBV7-9 to TRBJ1-2, with 9 bases aligning to TRBD1. CDR3 length: 15 residues. J was trimmed by 8 bases and V by 4 bases; bases with no gene match: 11. Germline assignment: CDR1 SEHNR and CDR2 FQNEAQ (reference sequence). The CDR3 reads CASSSAGQGVGGYTF. CDR3 nucleotides: TGTGCCAGCAGCTCCGCGGGACAGGGAGTTGGGGGCTACACCTTC.

V and J are TRBV4-3 and TRBJ2-1; possibly TRBD2 for D (5 bases). From germline, CDR1 is LGHNA and CDR2 YSLEER. The V end lost 2 bases, the J end lost 12 bases, and 14 bases lay between the germline ends. This CDR3 spans 13 amino acids. For the CDR3, the DNA is TGCGCCAGCAGCCAATCAGGCATCCGGGGGCAGTTCTTC. Residues: CASSQSGIRGQFF.

Comment on this clone: The junction differs from germline at one of its ends, possibly a read error. In DNA, the CDR3 is TGTGCCAGCTCACCATCCAGGGTATCTGGAAACACCAGATATTTT. It yields the protein CASSPSRVSGNTRYF. This chain joins TRBV18 and TRBJ1-3; tentatively, D is TRBD1 (5 bases). This CDR3 has 15 amino acids. The V gene's germline CDR1 is KGHSH and CDR2 LQKENI.

About this clone itself: The junction departs from the called germline gene at one end, perhaps through a read error. V usage is TRBV7-7 and J usage is TRBJ2-5, with 8 bases that match TRBD1. Germline V CDR1 and CDR2: SSHAT, FNYEAQ (reference sequence). This CDR3 contains 16 residues. Written as DNA, the CDR3 is TGTGCTAGCAGCCCGGGGATTGGACAGGGAGAGGAGACCCAGTACTTC. Its protein product is CASSPGIGQGEETQYF.

The chain employs TRBV19 and TRBJ2-7, with D perhaps TRBD2 (5 bases). Germline V gene sequence: CDR1 LNHDA, CDR2 SQIVND (reference sequence). This CDR3 region has 15 residues. V was clipped by 3 bases and J by 7 bases, with 19 bases between them. CDR3 loop: CASSITLATLPEQYF. The CDR3 region has the DNA TGTGCCAGTAGTATTACCCTAGCTACCCTCCCGGAGCAGTACTTC. Based on the CDR3 plus reference TRBV19 and TRBJ2-7, the full variable domain is DGGITQSPKYLFRKEGQNVTLSCEQNLNHDAMYWYRQDPGQGLRLIYYSQIVNDFQKGDIAEGYSVSREKKESFPLTVTSAQKNPTAFYLCASSITLATLPEQYFGPGTRLTVT.

The chain carries TRBV30 and TRBJ1-6; D unresolved. The CDR3 runs to 14 residues. The ends were cut back, 5 bases at V and 0 bases at J, with 8 bases in the middle. Germline V lookup: CDR1 GTSNPN, CDR2 SVGIG (reference sequence). CDR3 sequence: CAWAPLSYNSPLHF. The CDR3 nucleotides read TGTGCCTGGGCCCCTCTCTCCTATAATTCACCCCTCCACTTT. The full variable domain, rest sourced from reference TRBV30 and TRBJ1-6, is SQTIHQWPATLVQPVGSPLSLECTVEGTSNPNLYWYRQAAGRGLQLLFYSVGIGQISSEVPQNLSASRPQDRQFILSSKKLLLSDSGFYLCAWAPLSYNSPLHFGNGTRLTVT.

This clone was seen just once. J is TRBJ1-2 and V is TRBV7-2; TRBD1 might be the D (6 bases). The germline CDR1 and CDR2 sequences are SGHTA and FQGNSA. The CDR3 runs to 14 residues. Trimming removed 5 bases from V and 1 base from J, with 11 bases in between. The CDR3 protein is CASSPRTVNYGYTF. CDR3 DNA sequence: TGTGCCAGCAGCCCTCGGACAGTTAACTATGGCTACACCTTC.

V is TRBV7-9 and J is TRBJ2-3; D perhaps matches TRBD1 (5 bases). Germline V gives CDR1 SEHNR, CDR2 FQNEAQ (reference sequence). CDR3 length equals 13 residues. Deletions cut 5 bases from V and 4 bases from J, with 10 bases between. CDR3 loop: CASSLLGPDTQYF. The CDR3 nucleotides are TGTGCCAGCAGCCTACTGGGGCCAGATACGCAGTATTTT. The whole variable domain, remainder taken from reference TRBV7-9 and TRBJ2-3, is DTGVSQNPRHKITKRGQNVTFRCDPISEHNRLYWYRQTLGQGPEFLTYFQNEAQLEKSRLLSDRFSAERPKGSFSTLEIQRTEQGDSAMYLCASSLLGPDTQYFGPGTRLTVL.

V usage is TRBV6-1 and J usage is TRBJ2-5; 9 bases match TRBD2. This CDR3 spans 14 amino acids. Germline-derived CDR1 and CDR2 are MNHNS and SASEGT. With V trimmed by 3 bases and J by 5 bases, 4 bases remained unmatched. In DNA, the CDR3 is TGTGCCAGCAGTGATGGGACTAGCATCGAGACCCAGTACTTC. Encoded protein: CASSDGTSIETQYF.

The chain uses TRBV25-1 and TRBJ2-2, with a weak D call TRBD1 (6 bases). Germline V lookup: CDR1 MGHDK, CDR2 SYGVNS. V shed 5 bases and J shed 4 bases, with 8 bases lying between them. The CDR3 has 13 residues. The CDR3 region is CASSPRGTGELFF. CDR3 nucleotides: TGTGCCAGCAGTCCCAGGGGCACCGGGGAGCTGTTTTTT.

This chain uses TRBV7-3 with TRBJ2-2; 10 positions agree with TRBD2. V lost 1 base and J lost 6; bases outside the gene matches: 5. Germline V gene lookup returns CDR1 SGHTA and CDR2 FQGTGA. The CDR3 sequence is 16 residues long. CDR3 nucleotides: TGTGCCAGCAGCTTAAGGGCTAGCGGGGGTCCCGGGGAGCTGTTTTTT. This gives the protein CASSLRASGGPGELFF. Looking up the rest from reference TRBV7-3 and TRBJ2-2 gives the full variable domain: GAGVSQTPSNKVTEKGKYVELRCDPISGHTALYWYRQSLGQGPEFLIYFQGTGAADDSGLPNDRFFAVRPEGSVSTLKIQRTERGDSAVYLCASSLRASGGPGELFFGEGSRLTVL.

The chain has TRBV30 and TRBJ1-5; 10 nucleotides line up with TRBD1. The junction had 2 bases not matched to a gene; V was cut back by 5 bases and J by 4 bases. Germline V CDR1 and CDR2: GTSNPN, SVGIG (reference sequence). The CDR3 is 13 residues long. CDR3 protein: CAWQDRGNQPQHF. In DNA, the CDR3 is TGTGCCTGGCAGGACAGGGGGAATCAGCCCCAGCATTTT.

Only a few counts were recorded for this clone. The chain recombines TRBV5-1 with TRBJ2-7; 11 positions match TRBD2. The CDR3 contains 16 residues. Germline V gene data show CDR1 as SGHRS and CDR2 as YFSETQ. Losses at the gene ends were 3 bases for V and 6 bases for J; bases not matched to a gene: 11. The CDR3 nucleotides are TGCGCCAGCAGCTCCCTTAGCGGGAGGGCCGGTGGCGAGCAGTACTTC. It codes for CASSSLSGRAGGEQYF.

The chain combines TRBV29-1 with TRBJ1-2, with D perhaps TRBD1 (6 bases). The germline gives CDR1 SQVTM, CDR2 ANQGSEA. V shed 7 bases and J shed 8 bases, with 14 bases lying between them. The CDR3 contains 11 residues. CDR3: CSAQERGGYTF. CDR3 sequence (DNA): TGCAGCGCCCAGGAAAGGGGGGGCTACACCTTC.

This chain connects TRBV29-1 to TRBJ2-3; perhaps TRBD2 as D (5 bases). Trimming took 6 bases from V and 11 from J, leaving 21 bases between them. The CDR3 consists of 13 residues. The germline V gene has CDR1 SQVTM and CDR2 ANQGSEA. CDR3 DNA: TGCAGCGTCCGCACACAAGGGATAGCGAGGCAGTATTTT. Encoded protein: CSVRTQGIARQYF.

In this sample, this clone turned up once. The chain carries TRBV6-5 and TRBJ1-1; D not certain. The V gene lost 8 bases and the J gene lost 1 base, with 11 bases spanning the gap. The CDR3 is made up of 13 amino acids. Germline V gene data show CDR1 as MNHEY and CDR2 as SVGAGI. The CDR3 reads CASPPTGNTEAFF. In nucleotides, the CDR3 is TGTGCCAGCCCGCCGACGGGGAACACTGAAGCTTTCTTT.